The 24 T cell receptor beta chains reported below all come from one sample, sequenced in a study of blood T cell repertoires in COVID-19 (dated by TCRdb to 2019 to 2021). Library creation used the immunoSEQ multiplex PCR assay. TCRdb limited this immuneACCESS table to in-frame rearrangements with V and J called. A share of clones is missing; checked studies link under half to unresolved V genes, and the rest is unexplained. The sample table shows some 65,000 clones, and 85% are seen once. The biggest ten clones account for about 3.2% of the sample. Sequencing was carried out using peripheral blood. These receptors were obtained from an elderly man with acute or convalescent COVID-19.

This sequence joins TRBV6-2 or TRBV6-3 and TRBJ1-5; 7 bases are a match to TRBD1. V dropped 2 bases and J dropped 9; count of bases not matched to a gene: 16. Germline assignment: CDR1 MNHEY and CDR2 SVGEGT. The length of the CDR3 is 17 residues. The CDR3 DNA sequence: TGTGCCAGCAGTTACCTTGGGACAGCCGGCGGTAAAGGGCCCCAGCATTTT. Translation: CASSYLGTAGGKGPQHF.

This chain uses TRBV5-1 with TRBJ2-3, with 8 nucleotides matching TRBD2. Germline V gene data show CDR1 as SGHRS and CDR2 as YFSETQ. J gave up 0 bases and V 1 base, and 10 bases lay outside the gene matches. CDR3 length: 18 amino acids. In DNA, the CDR3 is TGCGCCAGCAGCTTGTATAATCTAGCGGGCCTTAGCACAGATACGCAGTATTTT. It is translated as CASSLYNLAGLSTDTQYF.

V and J are TRBV7-2 and TRBJ1-6, with TRBD1 matching over 9 bases. The CDR3 consists of 17 residues. CDR1 and CDR2 from the germline V gene are SGHTA and FQGNSA. V dropped 3 bases and J dropped 2; count of bases not matched to a gene: 5. The CDR3 protein is CASSFSGQGPYNSPLHF. In nucleotides, the CDR3 is TGTGCCAGCAGCTTCAGCGGACAGGGGCCCTATAATTCACCCCTCCACTTT.

V is TRBV24-1 and J is TRBJ2-1; D call uncertain. The V gene's germline CDR1 is KGHDR and CDR2 SFDVKD. The CDR3 runs to 16 residues. The ends were cut back, 5 bases at V and 0 bases at J, with 13 bases in the middle. As DNA, the CDR3 is TGTGCCACCAGTGGTCCGGGTTCAAGCTCCTACAATGAGCAGTTCTTC. This gives the protein CATSGPGSSSYNEQFF.

This chain uses TRBV19 with TRBJ1-3, with D possibly being TRBD1 (6 bases). Trimming pared 4 bases from V and 4 bases from J, leaving 8 bases between. CDR1 is LNHDA, CDR2 SQIVND, per germline (reference sequence). The CDR3 is 13 amino acids. In DNA, the CDR3 is TGTGCCAGTAGTAACGGACAGGGAAACACCATATATTTT. Protein: CASSNGQGNTIYF.

This chain uses TRBV7-2 with TRBJ2-7; D gene ambiguous. CDR3 size: 12 residues. Per germline, CDR1 SGHTA and CDR2 FQGNSA. V was clipped by 4 bases and J by 1 base, with 5 bases between them. CDR3 amino acids: CASSSRSYEQYF. The CDR3 DNA reads as TGTGCCAGCAGCTCGCGATCCTACGAGCAGTACTTC.

CDR3: CASSIGAAAWEQYF. The CDR3 coding sequence is TGTGCCAGTAGTATAGGGGCAGCGGCATGGGAGCAGTACTTC. The genes are TRBV19 and TRBJ2-7; perhaps TRBD2 as D (5 bases). Deletions cut 1 base from V and 7 bases from J, with 14 bases between. This CDR3 is 14 amino acids long. The germline CDR1 and CDR2 sequences are LNHDA and SQIVND (reference sequence).

V and J are TRBV29-1 and TRBJ2-3, with 7 bases that match TRBD2. Looked up from germline, CDR1 is SQVTM and CDR2 is ANQGSEA. The CDR3 covers 14 residues. The J segment lost 14 bases and the V segment lost 3 bases, leaving 17 bases of the junction unmatched. The CDR3 sequence is CSVEERAGARSMYF. The CDR3 bases are TGCAGCGTTGAGGAGAGGGCGGGAGCAAGGAGCATGTATTTT.

This chain uses TRBV9 with TRBJ2-2; TRBD2 agrees at 7 bases. With V trimmed by 4 bases and J by 2 bases, 8 bases remained unmatched. Germline V gives CDR1 SGDLS, CDR2 YYNGEE. The CDR3 length is 16 residues. The CDR3 DNA follows: TGTGCCAGCAGCCCCTCGAGCGGGACTAACACCGGGGAGCTGTTTTTT. It yields the protein CASSPSSGTNTGELFF.

This chain links TRBV5-4 with TRBJ2-1; perhaps TRBD1 as D (6 bases). V was trimmed by 4 bases and J by 5 bases, leaving 16 bases between them. The CDR3 has 15 residues. In germline, CDR1 is SGHNT, CDR2 YYREEE (reference sequence). The CDR3 region has the DNA TGTGCCAGCAGCGCCCGGGACACAAGCAACAATGAGCAGTTCTTC. The encoded protein is CASSARDTSNNEQFF.

The chain recombines TRBV27 with TRBJ2-1; TRBD2 aligns across 13 bases. CDR1 and CDR2 (germline): MNHEY, SMNVEV (reference sequence). V trimming: 4 bases; J trimming: 7 bases; junction bases outside the gene matches: 19. The CDR3 length is 20 residues. The CDR3 region has the DNA TGTGCCAGCAGTTATAAAGGACTAGCGGGAGCCCACTCCATTGGGAATGAGCAGTTCTTC. Translating gives CASSYKGLAGAHSIGNEQFF.

The V call is TRBV3-1 (or the pseudogene TRBV3-2), the J call TRBJ2-1; 7 bases map to TRBD2. Germline values: CDR1 LGHDT, CDR2 YNNKEL (reference sequence). The CDR3 length is 18 residues. Trimming cost V 1 base and J 3 bases; bases outside gene matches: 12. The CDR3 nucleotides read TGTGCCAGCAGCCAAGCGGGAGGAACTGGCCGCTTCTACAATGAGCAGTTCTTC. Translated, it gives CASSQAGGTGRFYNEQFF.

The chain has TRBV24-1 and TRBJ1-4; TRBD1 aligns across 8 bases. J lost 5 bases, V lost 6 bases, and 4 bases had no gene match. There are 14 residues in the CDR3. Germline-derived CDR1 and CDR2 are KGHDR and SFDVKD. The CDR3 coding sequence is TGTGCCACCAGTCCAGGGGGCCGAAATGAAAAACTGTTTTTT. This encodes CATSPGGRNEKLFF.

V and J are TRBV10-3 and TRBJ1-5; the match to TRBD1 covers 8 bases. Trimming removed 10 bases from V and 1 base from J; junction bases left unmatched: 6. The CDR3 spans 14 residues. CDR1 is ENHRY, CDR2 SYGVKD, per germline. CDR3 nucleotides: TGTGCCAGTCGTGGGACAGGAAGCAATCAGCCCCAGCATTTT. This translates into CASRGTGSNQPQHF.

The chain has TRBV5-1 and TRBJ2-1; 8 bases agree with TRBD2. The V and J ends lost 2 bases and 2 bases, in that order; junction bases with no gene match: 6. The CDR3 totals 16 residues. Looked up from germline, CDR1 is SGHRS and CDR2 is YFSETQ. CDR3 sequence (DNA): TGCGCCAGCAGCTTTAGGGGGACTAGGGCCTACAATGAGCAGTTCTTC. Translation: CASSFRGTRAYNEQFF.

This chain links TRBV20-1 with TRBJ1-4; unclear D gene. V lost 3 bases to trimming and J lost 7 bases, with 6 bases between them. This CDR3 spans 11 amino acids. Germline V gives CDR1 DFQATT, CDR2 SNEGSKA (reference sequence). Here the CDR3 DNA reads TGCAGTGCTAGTGTAGCTGAAAAACTGTTTTTT. Its translation is CSASVAEKLFF.

V usage is TRBV24-1 and J usage is TRBJ2-1; 10 bases map to TRBD2. With 4 bases clipped from V and 2 bases from J, the junction kept 4 bases outside the gene matches. This CDR3 is 16 amino acids long. Germline V gives CDR1 KGHDR, CDR2 SFDVKD. The CDR3 bases are TGTGCCACCAGTGACTCAAGCGGGAGGGCCTACAATGAGCAGTTCTTC. The encoded protein is CATSDSSGRAYNEQFF.

V gene TRBV9 combines with J gene TRBJ2-3, with 10 bases identical to TRBD1. V trimming: 4 bases; J trimming: 6 bases; junction bases outside the gene matches: 11. The CDR3 contains 16 residues. Germline CDR1 SGDLS, CDR2 YYNGEE. CDR3 bases: TGTGCCAGCAGCCCGTCGGGACAGGGGCGATTGGATACGCAGTATTTT. Translated, it gives CASSPSGQGRLDTQYF.

This chain links TRBV6-2 or TRBV6-3 with TRBJ2-3; 7 bases fit TRBD2. Germline assignment: CDR1 MNHEY and CDR2 SVGEGT. There are 17 residues in the CDR3. J was trimmed by 4 bases and V by 7 bases; bases with no gene match: 17. DNA of the CDR3: TGTGCCAGCACCCCGGGAGACGGGGGAGGGCAGGCAGATACGCAGTATTTT. As protein: CASTPGDGGGQADTQYF.

A single count supports this clone. The chain employs TRBV27 and TRBJ1-3, with D unclear. Germline CDR1 and CDR2: MNHEY and SMNVEV (reference sequence). V dropped 2 bases and J dropped 0 bases, with 8 bases sitting between them. The CDR3 runs to 15 residues. CDR3 sequence reads: CASSLTALSGNTIYF. CDR3 DNA: TGTGCCAGCAGTTTAACAGCTCTCTCTGGAAACACCATATATTTT.

The chain links TRBV7-2 to TRBJ2-1; 9 bases line up with TRBD2. This CDR3 has 14 amino acids. From germline, CDR1 is SGHTA and CDR2 FQGNSA. V was clipped by 5 bases and J by 5 bases; unmatched bases: 4. The CDR3 is CASSLSGRNNEQFF. The CDR3 DNA is TGTGCCAGCAGCCTTAGCGGGAGAAACAATGAGCAGTTCTTC.

This clone was observed a handful of times. This rearrangement joins TRBV19 to TRBJ2-5; perhaps TRBD2 as D (5 bases). Germline V gene lookup returns CDR1 LNHDA and CDR2 SQIVND (reference sequence). V was clipped by 8 bases and J by 4 bases, with 14 bases between them. This CDR3 is 13 amino acids long. The CDR3 protein is CASRRGPAETQYF. CDR3 nucleotides: TGTGCCAGTCGCCGAGGGCCCGCAGAGACCCAGTACTTC.

The rearrangement links TRBV20-1 to TRBJ1-1, with D possibly being TRBD1 (6 bases). CDR3 length equals 10 residues. Germline V lookup: CDR1 DFQATT, CDR2 SNEGSKA (reference sequence). CDR3 DNA sequence: TGCGGAGGGGGGGTCGCTGAAGCTTTCTTT. This codes for CGGGVAEAFF.

The rearrangement joins TRBV30 to TRBJ2-4; 13 bases map to TRBD2. The V gene end was trimmed by 2 bases and the J gene end by 3 bases; junction bases not matched to a gene: 7. The CDR3 totals 17 residues. Germline values: CDR1 GTSNPN, CDR2 SVGIG (reference sequence). As DNA, the CDR3 is TGTGCCTGGAGTAGGCCGGGACTAGCGGGACACAAAAACATTCAGTACTTC. Translation gives CAWSRPGLAGHKNIQYF.